What follows is one T cell receptor beta chain and its context. Antigen: not known. The table came from immunoSEQ multiplex PCR; TCRdb's copy has only in-frame clones and leaves some out. Of some 80,000 clones listed, less than 95% are singletons. These data come from a study of T cell responses to AZD1222 COVID-19 vaccine. Study-wide results and limits: Females outnumbered males among donors, who were mostly white British; clonal diversity was possibly underestimated. CD4 TCRs linked to vaccination spanned spike, dominating at 160-218 and 743-854. Repertoires were obtained only post-peak T cell response.

The CDR3 is 16 amino acids. Germline V gene sequence: CDR1 SGHVS, CDR2 FQNEAQ. Germline trimming cut 5 bases from V and 5 bases from J; bases unmatched to any gene: 11. Second doses at about 4 or about 12 weeks were pooled. V gene TRBV7-8 combines with J gene TRBJ1-2; 10 nucleotides match TRBD1. This TCR was recovered from an adult who received the AZD1222 COVID-19 vaccine. The starting material was peripheral blood, obtained 28 days after the second AZD1222 dose. The CDR3 here is CASSPAGQGPEYGYTF. For the CDR3, the DNA is TGTGCCAGCAGCCCCGCGGGACAGGGGCCTGAGTATGGCTACACCTTC.